This passage covers 12 T cell receptor beta chains from one sample sequenced in a study of control samples from healthy donors and cancer patients. Measured with immunoSEQ multiplex PCR; TCRdb has only the in-frame clones, and not every one. The profile shows approximately 97,000 clones, about 91% of them singletons. Source material: blood. These receptors all come from a woman younger than 30 in good health.

The CDR3 nucleotides are TGCGCCAGCAGCTACTACAGGGTTGCGGCCTACGAGCAGTACTTC. Translated: CASSYYRVAAYEQYF. This rearrangement joins TRBV5-1 to TRBJ2-7; TRBD1 is a possible D gene (6 bases). Germline V gene sequence: CDR1 SGHRS, CDR2 YFSETQ. This CDR3 is built from 15 residues. With 3 bases removed from V and 2 bases from J, the gap between germline ends came to 15 bases.

This sequence joins TRBV5-3 and TRBJ1-5; D might be TRBD1 (5 bases). TRBV5-3 is placed among ORFs of uncertain function. This CDR3 region has 14 residues. Trimming stripped 4 bases from V and 5 bases from J, with 13 bases between. The CDR3 here is CARSRRPGDQPQHF. CDR3 in DNA: TGTGCCAGAAGCCGACGCCCGGGGGATCAGCCCCAGCATTTT.

V is TRBV11-3 and J is TRBJ2-1; D is unclear. The V end lost 5 bases, the J end lost 7 bases, and 12 bases lay between the germline ends. Germline loops: CDR1 SGHNT, CDR2 YENEEA. The CDR3 spans 13 residues. CDR3 nucleotide sequence: TGTGCCAGCAGCCCATCAAATAGGAATGAGCAGTTCTTC. Its protein product is CASSPSNRNEQFF.

The V call is TRBV12-3 or TRBV12-4, the J call TRBJ2-1; no firm D call. Between the trimmed V and J ends, which lost 6 bases and 7 bases, there was a span of 13 bases. This CDR3 has 13 amino acids. In nucleotides, the CDR3 is TGTGCCAGCAGAGGGTCGGGCGCAAATGAGCAGTTCTTC. As protein: CASRGSGANEQFF.

The chain recombines TRBV24-1 with TRBJ2-1; D is tentatively TRBD1 or TRBD2 (5 bases each). Per the germline V gene, CDR1 is KGHDR and CDR2 is SFDVKD. V lost 4 bases and J 5 bases, leaving 17 bases between the germline ends. The CDR3 contains 16 residues. Here the CDR3 DNA reads TGTGCCACCAGTGACCCTCGGGACCTCTCAAACAATGAGCAGTTCTTC. Its protein is CATSDPRDLSNNEQFF.

The chain recombines TRBV27 with TRBJ2-3; no clear D gene. The CDR3 has 18 residues. V was cut by 4 bases and J by 3 bases, with 23 bases left in between. CDR1 and CDR2 from the germline V gene are MNHEY and SMNVEV (reference sequence). The CDR3 coding sequence is TGTGCCAGCAGTTCGGGCGCCTTCCTGGGGATAGGGACAGATACGCAGTATTTT. Protein product: CASSSGAFLGIGTDTQYF.

The J gene is TRBJ1-5, the V gene TRBV4-3; the match to TRBD1 covers 7 bases. Germline CDR1 reads LGHNA; CDR2 reads YSLEER. After removal of 0 bases from V and 4 bases from J, the junction contained 3 bases not matched to a gene. There are 15 residues in the CDR3. CDR3 sequence: CASSQETGVNQPQHF. The DNA for the CDR3 is TGCGCCAGCAGCCAAGAAACAGGGGTGAATCAGCCCCAGCATTTT.

This clone appeared once. V usage is TRBV6-5 and J usage is TRBJ2-7; 7 bases match TRBD1. The trim removed 6 bases at V and 7 bases at J, leaving 9 bases unmatched. The CDR3 is made up of 13 amino acids. Per germline, CDR1 MNHEY and CDR2 SVGAGI. This CDR3 is CASSVDREWEQYF. CDR3 bases: TGTGCCAGCAGCGTCGACAGGGAATGGGAGCAGTACTTC.

J is TRBJ2-3 and V is TRBV24-1; D is possibly TRBD1 or TRBD2 (6 bases each). V gave up 3 bases and J gave up 0 bases, with 12 bases separating them. The CDR3 extends over 16 amino acids. The germline V gene encodes CDR1 KGHDR and CDR2 SFDVKD. The CDR3 loop reads CATSDRTGRSTDTQYF. For the CDR3, the DNA is TGTGCCACCAGTGATCGAACAGGGAGGAGCACAGATACGCAGTATTTT.

The chain links TRBV4-2 to TRBJ1-3; perhaps TRBD1 as D (5 bases). Trimming removed 1 base from V and 3 bases from J, with 16 bases in between. The CDR3 extends over 17 amino acids. Germline loops: CDR1 LGHNA, CDR2 YNFKEQ. Here the CDR3 DNA reads TGTGCCAGCAGCCAAGCCGCAAGGGACTCCGGTGGAAACACCATATATTTT. Its protein is CASSQAARDSGGNTIYF.

This rearrangement joins TRBV6-5 to TRBJ2-3; no firm D call. CDR1 is MNHEY, CDR2 SVGAGI, per germline. The V end lost 5 bases, the J end lost 2 bases, and 5 bases lay between the germline ends. This CDR3 has 12 amino acids. The CDR3 reads CASSPDTDTQYF. CDR3 nucleotides: TGTGCCAGCAGTCCAGACACAGATACGCAGTATTTT.

The V call is TRBV28, the J call TRBJ2-7, with D tentatively TRBD2 (6 bases). The CDR3 has 11 amino acids. The germline gives CDR1 MDHEN, CDR2 SYDVKM. Trimming left V 5 bases short and J 7 bases short, with 9 bases between. CDR3 nucleotides: TGTGCCAGCAGTCCCCGGGGGGAGCAGTACTTC. Protein: CASSPRGEQYF.